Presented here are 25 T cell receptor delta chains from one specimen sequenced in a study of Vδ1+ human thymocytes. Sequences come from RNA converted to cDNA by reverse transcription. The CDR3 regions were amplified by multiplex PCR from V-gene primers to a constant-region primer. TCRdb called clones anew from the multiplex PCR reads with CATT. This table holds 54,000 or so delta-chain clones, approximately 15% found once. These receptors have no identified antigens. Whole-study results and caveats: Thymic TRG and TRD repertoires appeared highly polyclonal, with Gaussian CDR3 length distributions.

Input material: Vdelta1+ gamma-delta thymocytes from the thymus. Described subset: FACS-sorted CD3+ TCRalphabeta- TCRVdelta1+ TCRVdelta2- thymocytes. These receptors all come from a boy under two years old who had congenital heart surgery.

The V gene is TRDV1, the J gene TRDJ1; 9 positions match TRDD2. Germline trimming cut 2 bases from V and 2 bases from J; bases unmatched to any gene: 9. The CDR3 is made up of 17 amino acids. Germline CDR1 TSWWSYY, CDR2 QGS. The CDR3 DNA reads TGTGCTCTTGGGGAAAAGACCTTCCTACTTCCAACCGATAAACTCATCTTT. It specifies CALGEKTFLLPTDKLIF.

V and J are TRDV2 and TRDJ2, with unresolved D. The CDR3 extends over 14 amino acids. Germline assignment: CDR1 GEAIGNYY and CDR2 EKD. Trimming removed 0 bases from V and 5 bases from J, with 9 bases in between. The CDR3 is CACDTIGPTAQLFF. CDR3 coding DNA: TGTGCCTGTGACACCATTGGGCCCACAGCACAACTCTTCTTT.

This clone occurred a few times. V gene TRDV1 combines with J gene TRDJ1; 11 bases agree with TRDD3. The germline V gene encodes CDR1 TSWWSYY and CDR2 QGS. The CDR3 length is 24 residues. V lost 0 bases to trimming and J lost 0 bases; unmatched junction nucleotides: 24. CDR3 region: CALGELFGLPLYWGISPYTDKLIF. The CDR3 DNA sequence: TGTGCTCTTGGGGAACTATTCGGGCTTCCCCTCTACTGGGGGATAAGCCCGTACACCGATAAACTCATCTTT.

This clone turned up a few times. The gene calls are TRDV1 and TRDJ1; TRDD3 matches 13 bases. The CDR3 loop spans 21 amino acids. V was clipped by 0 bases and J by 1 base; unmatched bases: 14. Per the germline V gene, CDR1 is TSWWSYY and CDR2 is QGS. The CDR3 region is CALGELAALLGDTLPTDKLIF. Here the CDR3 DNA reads TGTGCTCTTGGGGAACTGGCGGCCCTACTGGGGGATACGCTACCCACCGATAAACTCATCTTT.

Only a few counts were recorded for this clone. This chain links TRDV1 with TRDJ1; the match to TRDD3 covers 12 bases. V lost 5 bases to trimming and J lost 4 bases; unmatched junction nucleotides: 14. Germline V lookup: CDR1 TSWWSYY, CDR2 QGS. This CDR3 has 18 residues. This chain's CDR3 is CALGRRYTWGIRDDKLIF. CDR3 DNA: TGTGCTCTTGGGAGACGATACACCTGGGGGATACGGGACGATAAACTCATCTTT.

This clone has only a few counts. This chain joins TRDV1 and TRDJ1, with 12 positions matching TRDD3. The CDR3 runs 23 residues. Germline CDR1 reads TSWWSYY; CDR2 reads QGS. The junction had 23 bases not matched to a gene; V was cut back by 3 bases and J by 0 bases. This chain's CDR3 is CALGDPTFLRIYWGIHHTDKLIF. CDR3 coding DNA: TGTGCTCTTGGGGATCCCACCTTCCTACGTATTTACTGGGGGATACACCACACCGATAAACTCATCTTT.

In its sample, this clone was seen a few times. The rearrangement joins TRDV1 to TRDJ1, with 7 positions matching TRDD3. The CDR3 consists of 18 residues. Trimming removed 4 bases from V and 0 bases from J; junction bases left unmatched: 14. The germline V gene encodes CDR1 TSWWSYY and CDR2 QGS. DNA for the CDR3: TGTGCTCTTGGGGGCCCGGGTCCTGTCGGGGGATACACCGATAAACTCATCTTT. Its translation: CALGGPGPVGGYTDKLIF.

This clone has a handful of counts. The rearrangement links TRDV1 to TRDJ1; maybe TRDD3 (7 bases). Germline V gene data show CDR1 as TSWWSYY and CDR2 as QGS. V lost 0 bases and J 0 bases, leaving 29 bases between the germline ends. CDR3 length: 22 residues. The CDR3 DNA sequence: TGTGCTCTTGGGGAACTATCCTACGAGGTGGGGGAGTGGTTACGTCACACCGATAAACTCATCTTT. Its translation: CALGELSYEVGEWLRHTDKLIF.

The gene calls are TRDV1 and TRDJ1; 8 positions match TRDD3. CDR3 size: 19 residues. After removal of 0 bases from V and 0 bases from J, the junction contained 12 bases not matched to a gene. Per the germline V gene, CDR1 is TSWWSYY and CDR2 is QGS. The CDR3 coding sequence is TGTGCTCTTGGGGAACTAGTTCTACAGTGGGGGATGTACACCGATAAACTCATCTTT. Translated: CALGELVLQWGMYTDKLIF.

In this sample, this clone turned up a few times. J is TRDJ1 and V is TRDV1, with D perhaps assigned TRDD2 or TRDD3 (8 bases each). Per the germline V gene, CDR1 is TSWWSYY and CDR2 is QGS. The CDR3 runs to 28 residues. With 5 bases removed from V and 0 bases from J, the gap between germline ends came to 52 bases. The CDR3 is CALGSPLHALFLRGREPGGDRYTDKLIF. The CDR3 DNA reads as TGTGCTCTTGGGTCCCCTCTACACGCGCTCTTCCTACGAGGCAGAGAGCCTGGGGGAGACAGGTACACCGATAAACTCATCTTT.

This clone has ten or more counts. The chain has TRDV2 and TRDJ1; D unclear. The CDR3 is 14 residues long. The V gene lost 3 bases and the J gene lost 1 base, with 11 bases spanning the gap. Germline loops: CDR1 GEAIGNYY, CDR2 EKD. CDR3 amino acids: CACDPLSTTDKLIF. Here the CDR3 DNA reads TGTGCCTGTGACCCCCTTTCCACCACCGATAAACTCATCTTT.

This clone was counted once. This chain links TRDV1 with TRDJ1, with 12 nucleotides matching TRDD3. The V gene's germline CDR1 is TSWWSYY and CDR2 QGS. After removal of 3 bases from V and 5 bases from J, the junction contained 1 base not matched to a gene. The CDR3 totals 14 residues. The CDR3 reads CALGDWGIRDKLIF. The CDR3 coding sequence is TGTGCTCTTGGGGACTGGGGGATACGTGATAAACTCATCTTT.

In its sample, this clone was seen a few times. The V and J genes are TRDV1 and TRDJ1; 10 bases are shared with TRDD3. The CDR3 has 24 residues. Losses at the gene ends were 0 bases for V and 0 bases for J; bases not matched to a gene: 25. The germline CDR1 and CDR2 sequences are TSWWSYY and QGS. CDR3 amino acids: CALGELLSTHSRLGDIPYTDKLIF. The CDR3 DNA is TGTGCTCTTGGGGAACTATTATCAACCCACTCCCGGCTGGGGGATATTCCTTACACCGATAAACTCATCTTT.

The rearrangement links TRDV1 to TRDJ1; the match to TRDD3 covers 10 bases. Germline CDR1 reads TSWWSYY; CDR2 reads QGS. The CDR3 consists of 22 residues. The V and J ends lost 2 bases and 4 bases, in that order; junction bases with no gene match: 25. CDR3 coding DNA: TGTGCTCTTGGGGAAGGGATATCCCTACTAGGGTACAGGGGGATACGCGGCGATAAACTCATCTTT. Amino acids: CALGEGISLLGYRGIRGDKLIF.

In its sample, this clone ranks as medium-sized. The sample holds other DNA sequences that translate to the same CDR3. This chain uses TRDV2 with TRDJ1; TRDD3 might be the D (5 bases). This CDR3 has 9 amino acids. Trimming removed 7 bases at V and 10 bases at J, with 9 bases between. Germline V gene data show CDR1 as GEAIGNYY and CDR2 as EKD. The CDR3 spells CACRGGLIF. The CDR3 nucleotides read TGTGCCTGCCGGGGGGGACTCATCTTT.

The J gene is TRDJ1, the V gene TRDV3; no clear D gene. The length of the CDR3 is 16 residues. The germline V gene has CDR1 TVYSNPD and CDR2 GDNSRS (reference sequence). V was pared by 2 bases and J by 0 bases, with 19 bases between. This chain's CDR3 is CAFPTLPRTYTDKLIF. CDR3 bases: TGTGCCTTTCCCACCCTCCCTCGTACTTACACCGATAAACTCATCTTT. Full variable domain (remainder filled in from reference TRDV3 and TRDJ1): CDKVTQSSPDQTVASGSEVVLLCTYDTVYSNPDLFWYRIRPDYSFQFVFYGDNSRSEGADFTQGRFSVKHILTQKAFHLVISPVRTEDSATYYCAFPTLPRTYTDKLIFGKGTRVTVEP.

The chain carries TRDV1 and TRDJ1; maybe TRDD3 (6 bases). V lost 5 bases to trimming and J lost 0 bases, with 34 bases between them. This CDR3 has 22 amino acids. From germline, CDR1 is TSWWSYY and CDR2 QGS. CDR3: CALGYRGLLDYWVIGDTDKLIF. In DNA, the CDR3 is TGTGCTCTTGGGTATCGGGGGCTCCTCGATTACTGGGTGATAGGGGACACCGATAAACTCATCTTT.

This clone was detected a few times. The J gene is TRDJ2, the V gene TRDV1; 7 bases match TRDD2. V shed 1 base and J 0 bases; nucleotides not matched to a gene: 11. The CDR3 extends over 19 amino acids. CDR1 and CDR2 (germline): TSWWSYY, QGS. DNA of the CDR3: TGTGCTCTTGGGGAACATTCCTACTCATCCAGAGCTTTGACAGCACAACTCTTCTTT. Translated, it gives CALGEHSYSSRALTAQLFF.

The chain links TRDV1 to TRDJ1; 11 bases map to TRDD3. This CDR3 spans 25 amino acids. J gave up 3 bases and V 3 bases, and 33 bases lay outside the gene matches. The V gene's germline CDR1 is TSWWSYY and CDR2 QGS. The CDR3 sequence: CALGDHFHLNHWGIGVSKEADKLIF. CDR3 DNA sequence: TGTGCTCTTGGGGACCATTTCCATCTTAATCACTGGGGGATAGGAGTCAGTAAAGAAGCCGATAAACTCATCTTT.

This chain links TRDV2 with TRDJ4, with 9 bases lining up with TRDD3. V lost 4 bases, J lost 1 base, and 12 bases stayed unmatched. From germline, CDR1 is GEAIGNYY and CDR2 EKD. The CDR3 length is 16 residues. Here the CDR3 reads CACEWCRGYAYRPLIF. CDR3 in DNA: TGTGCCTGTGAATGGTGTAGGGGATACGCGTACAGACCCCTGATCTTT.

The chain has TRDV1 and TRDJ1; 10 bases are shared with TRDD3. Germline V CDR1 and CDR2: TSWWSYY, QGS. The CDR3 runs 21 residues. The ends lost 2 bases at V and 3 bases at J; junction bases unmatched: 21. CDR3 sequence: CALGEECRPSTVLGDSDKLIF. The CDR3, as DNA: TGTGCTCTTGGGGAAGAATGCCGACCTTCAACCGTACTGGGGGATTCCGATAAACTCATCTTT.

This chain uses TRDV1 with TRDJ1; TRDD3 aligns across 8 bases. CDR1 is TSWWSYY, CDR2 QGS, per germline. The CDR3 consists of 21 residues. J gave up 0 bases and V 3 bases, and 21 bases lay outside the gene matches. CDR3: CALGDCRGFVLGALYTDKLIF. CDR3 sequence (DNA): TGTGCTCTTGGGGACTGTCGGGGCTTCGTACTGGGGGCTCTATACACCGATAAACTCATCTTT.

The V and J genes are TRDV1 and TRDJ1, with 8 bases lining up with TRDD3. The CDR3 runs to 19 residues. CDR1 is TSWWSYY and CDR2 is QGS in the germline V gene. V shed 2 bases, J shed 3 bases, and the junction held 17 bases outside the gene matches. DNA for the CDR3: TGTGCTCTTGGGGAAAGACTCTTACGACTGGGGGCTAGGGCCGATAAACTCATCTTT. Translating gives CALGERLLRLGARADKLIF.

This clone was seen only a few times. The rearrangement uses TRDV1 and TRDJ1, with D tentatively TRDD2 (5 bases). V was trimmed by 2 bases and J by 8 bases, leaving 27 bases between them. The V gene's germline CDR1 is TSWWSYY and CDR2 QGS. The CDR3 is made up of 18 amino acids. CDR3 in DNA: TGTGCTCTTGGGGAATGTCCCAACTCCAAACCCTACTCGACAAAACTCATCTTT. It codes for CALGECPNSKPYSTKLIF.

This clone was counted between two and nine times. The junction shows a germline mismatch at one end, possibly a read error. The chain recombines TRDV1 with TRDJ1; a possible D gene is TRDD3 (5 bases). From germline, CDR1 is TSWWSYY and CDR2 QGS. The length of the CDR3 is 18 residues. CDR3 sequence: CALGELCRPGVDTDKLIF. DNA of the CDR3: TGTGCCCTTGGGGAACTATGTCGACCGGGGGTGGATACCGATAAACTCATCTTT.